The rows below give T cell receptor beta chains drawn from one sample of a study of OX40 agonist ivuxolimab in advanced cancers. The repertoire was sequenced with immunoSEQ multiplex PCR; TCRdb's copy has only in-frame clones and lacks some. The sample lists tens of thousands of clones, 81% occurring once. Sequencing used CD4+ or CD8+ T cells sorted from blood, obtained in a trial of the OX40 agonist ivuxolimab. Every receptor here comes from an adult with an advanced solid tumor such as melanoma, head and neck, liver or kidney cancer. Both conserved end residues are part of each CDR3. A D gene is named only where the DNA matches it firmly. Size is stated for part of the rows, as once, few or many counts, or as a class when the clone is expanded.

clone size	V gene	D gene	J gene	CDR3 DNA	CDR3 protein
NA	TRBV28	NA	TRBJ1-1	TGTGCCAGCAGGACGGCGGACACTGAAGCTTTCTTT	CASRTADTEAFF
NA	TRBV5-4	TRBD1	TRBJ2-1	TGTGCCAGCAGCCCGACCGGGACAGCCGCCTACAATGAGCAGTTCTTC	CASSPTGTAAYNEQFF
NA	TRBV7-9	TRBD1	TRBJ1-1	TGTGCCAGCAGCTTAGCCAGGGGGGGAGCTTTCTTT	CASSLARGGAFF
NA	TRBV5-8	NA	TRBJ2-3	TGTGCCAGCAGCTCGGACAGCTCAGATACGCAGTATTTT	CASSSDSSDTQYF
NA	TRBV19	NA	TRBJ2-5	TGTGCCAGTAGCCGTGGGGAAGGGAGGGAGACCCAGTACTTC	CASSRGEGRETQYF
NA	TRBV14	NA	TRBJ1-1	TGTGCCAGCAGCCAAGTAGGAGGTCTGACAACTGAAGCTTTCTTT	CASSQVGGLTTEAFF
once	TRBV7-6	TRBD1	TRBJ1-4	TGTGCCAGCAGCTTATATCCCGGGACAGGACAAAAACTGTTTTTT	CASSLYPGTGQKLFF
few	TRBV2	NA	TRBJ1-2	TGTGCCAGCAGTGAACGGCCTTGGTATTTCTACACCTTC	CASSERPWYFYTF
NA	TRBV2	TRBD1	TRBJ2-5	TGTGCCAGCAGGCACAGGGGGCCCCAAGAGACCCAGTACTTC	CASRHRGPQETQYF
once	TRBV10-3	NA	TRBJ2-1	TGTGCCATCAGTGAGTCACTAGGGGCTGAGCAGTTCTTC	CAISESLGAEQFF
NA	TRBV11-2	NA	TRBJ2-1	TGTGCCAGCAGCTTAGGGGTACCCTACAATGAGCAGTTCTTC	CASSLGVPYNEQFF
NA	TRBV2	NA	TRBJ2-1	TGTGCCAGCAGGGCGGACCCGGCCAATGAGCAGTTCTTC	CASRADPANEQFF
NA	TRBV28	TRBD2	TRBJ2-3	TGTGCCAGCTCGGGGGGGGATACGCAGTATTTT	CASSGGDTQYF
NA	TRBV11-2	NA	TRBJ2-1	TGTGCCAGCAGCTCCACAGGGAATGAGCAGTTCTTC	CASSSTGNEQFF
few	TRBV9	NA	TRBJ1-2	TGTGCCAGCAGCGTAGCAACCTCTCCGGGACATGGGGCTAGCTACACCTTC	CASSVATSPGHGASYTF
once	TRBV19	TRBD1	TRBJ1-1	TGTGCCAGTACCATCCTGACAGGGGCGAACACTGAAGCTTTCTTT	CASTILTGANTEAFF
once	TRBV4-1	NA	TRBJ1-2	TGCGCCAGCAGTACAGAAACTAACTATGGCTACACCTTC	CASSTETNYGYTF
NA	TRBV5-4	TRBD1	TRBJ1-4	TGTGCCAGCACCCTCATGGGGCCAGGGACAGTCGCCAATGAAAAACTGTTTTTT	CASTLMGPGTVANEKLFF
NA	TRBV5-4	TRBD2	TRBJ2-3	TGTGCCAGCAGCTGGGGACTAGCGGGACGGATGAGCACAGATACGCAGTATTTT	CASSWGLAGRMSTDTQYF
NA	TRBV27	NA	TRBJ1-1	TGTGCCAGCAGTTTACACAGGGTTACTGAAGCTTTCTTT	CASSLHRVTEAFF
NA	TRBV13	NA	TRBJ1-3	TGTGCCAGCAGCTTTGACAACCCTGGAAACACCATATATTTT	CASSFDNPGNTIYF
NA	TRBV2	TRBD1	TRBJ2-2	TGTGCCAGCAGTGACCGGGACAGGTACACCGGGGAGCTGTTTTTT	CASSDRDRYTGELFF
NA	TRBV19	NA	TRBJ1-1	TGTGCCAGTAGTATAGTTGGGGGGTCGGTAGGAAACACTGAAGCTTTCTTT	CASSIVGGSVGNTEAFF
NA	TRBV21-1	NA	TRBJ2-2	TGTGCCAGCAGCAAATTACTAGCGGGGGGGAACACCGGGGAGCTGTTTTTT	CASSKLLAGGNTGELFF
NA	TRBV30	TRBD2	TRBJ2-3	TGTAGCCTAGCGGCCATCTCTGCCACAGATACGCAGTATTTT	CSLAAISATDTQYF
NA	TRBV27	TRBD1	TRBJ2-5	TGTGCCAGCAGTGAGACAGGGGGTACTGAAGAGACCCAGTACTTC	CASSETGGTEETQYF
NA	TRBV7-9	TRBD1	TRBJ1-4	TGTGCCAGCAGACCCAGGGGGCAGGGAAATGAAAAACTGTTTTTT	CASRPRGQGNEKLFF
NA	TRBV10-3	NA	TRBJ1-1	TGTGCCATCAGTGATGGGCAGGAGAACACTGAAGCTTTCTTT	CAISDGQENTEAFF
NA	TRBV21-1	NA	TRBJ1-2	TGTGCCAGCAGCAAAGGCAATGACAGGGACAACTATGGCTACACCTTC	CASSKGNDRDNYGYTF
NA	TRBV28	NA	TRBJ2-1	TGTGCCAGCAGTAGATGGGACACCCGGGCGGAAGAAGGCTACAATGAGCAGTTCTTC	CASSRWDTRAEEGYNEQFF
NA	TRBV30	NA	TRBJ1-4	TGTGCCTGGAGTGCGGACTTTTTTGAAAAACTGTTTTTT	CAWSADFFEKLFF
NA	TRBV6-6	NA	TRBJ1-2	TGTGCCAGCAGTTACTCGTACGGGACTATGGGCTACACCTTC	CASSYSYGTMGYTF
NA	TRBV27	TRBD2	TRBJ2-3	TGTGCCAGCAGGGACGGACTAGCGGAGAACACAGATACGCAGTATTTT	CASRDGLAENTDTQYF
NA	TRBV27	NA	TRBJ2-2	TGTGCCAGCAGTTTGTCTGGGGGCATCACCGGGGAGCTGTTTTTT	CASSLSGGITGELFF
NA	TRBV5-6	NA	TRBJ1-5	TGTGCCAGCAGCTCCGATTATCAGCCCCAGCATTTT	CASSSDYQPQHF
NA	TRBV5-1	NA	TRBJ1-2	TGCGCCAGCAGCTTGAAGGGGGGTTTGAATGGCTACACCTTC	CASSLKGGLNGYTF
NA	TRBV2	NA	TRBJ2-5	TGTGCCAGCAGCCAAGAGACCCAGTACTTC	CASSQETQYF
NA	TRBV5-6	NA	TRBJ1-4	TGTGCCAGCAGCTCCCTCTTCGGGGGGGCGCACGAAAAACTGTTTTTT	CASSSLFGGAHEKLFF
NA	TRBV9	NA	TRBJ2-1	TGTGCCAGCAGCCCTTCGTGGGGTGGGAATGAGCAGTTCTTC	CASSPSWGGNEQFF
NA	TRBV13	NA	TRBJ2-2	TGTGCCAGCAGCTTAGGGATTAAAGGCGGGGAGCTGTTTTTT	CASSLGIKGGELFF
NA	TRBV7-6	NA	TRBJ2-2	TGTGCCAGCAGCTTAGAGGAGACCGGGGAGCTGTTTTTT	CASSLEETGELFF
NA	TRBV6-5	TRBD1	TRBJ1-2	TGTGCCAGCAGTTACGGCCAGGGGGCTGGCTACACCTTC	CASSYGQGAGYTF
NA	TRBV1	NA	TRBJ1-1	TGCACCAGCAGCCAAGTACTAAGGGGGGCCGCGGTAAATGTTTTT	CTSSQVLRGAAVNVF
NA	TRBV7-8	NA	TRBJ2-2	TGTGCCAGCAGAACGGGACCAAACACCGGGGAGCTGTTTTTT	CASRTGPNTGELFF
NA	TRBV30	NA	TRBJ2-7	TGTGCCTGGAGTGCCACGGGTACCTTCTACGAGCAGTACTTC	CAWSATGTFYEQYF
NA	TRBV5-1	NA	TRBJ2-6	TGCGCCAGCAGCTTGTCCCCCGGGGCCAACGTCCTGACTTTC	CASSLSPGANVLTF
once	TRBV7-9	TRBD1	TRBJ1-2	TGTGCCAGCAGCCCCGGACAGGGATCGAGGGCCTTAAACTATGGCTACACCTTC	CASSPGQGSRALNYGYTF
few	TRBV5-4	NA	TRBJ2-7	TGTGCCAGCAGCTTGGCAGCCAGGGTTGGAGAGGAGCAGTACTTC	CASSLAARVGEEQYF
NA	TRBV10-2	NA	TRBJ2-4	TGCGCCAGCAGTGAAGGTCAAAACATTCAGTACTTC	CASSEGQNIQYF
NA	TRBV5-4	NA	TRBJ1-2	TGTGCCAGCAGCTCCAGGGGCTACTATGGCTACACCTTC	CASSSRGYYGYTF
few	TRBV18	NA	TRBJ2-2	TGTGCCAGCTCACCACCCACAGGGAACACCGGGGAGCTGTTTTTT	CASSPPTGNTGELFF
NA	TRBV4-1	TRBD1	TRBJ1-1	TGCGCCAGCAGCCTACAGGGGGCTGGTACTGAAGCTTTCTTT	CASSLQGAGTEAFF
once	TRBV7-9	NA	TRBJ2-1	TGTGCCAGCAGCTTGGGGACAGCGGGGGTCCTACAGTTCTTC	CASSLGTAGVLQFF
NA	TRBV29-1	TRBD1	TRBJ2-7	TGCAGCGCCACAACCGGGACAGGGAAGGGCGAGCAGTACTTC	CSATTGTGKGEQYF
NA	TRBV6-5	NA	TRBJ2-7	TGTGCCAGCAGCGGTAGCGGAGTCTACGAGCAGTACTTC	CASSGSGVYEQYF
NA	TRBV27	NA	TRBJ1-1	TGTGCCAGCAGTCCCTATCTCGGGGAAATCAACACTGAAGCTTTCTTT	CASSPYLGEINTEAFF
few	TRBV15	NA	TRBJ1-1	TGTGCCACCAGCGTTGTAGGGGGCACTGAAGCTTTCTTT	CATSVVGGTEAFF
NA	TRBV5-5	TRBD1	TRBJ2-2	TGTGCCAGCAGCCGGACAGGGGAATCCTCCGGGGAGCTGTTTTTT	CASSRTGESSGELFF
few	TRBV28	TRBD2	TRBJ2-3	TGTGCCAGCAGTCGGACTAGCGGGATAGGTACAGATACGCAGTATTTT	CASSRTSGIGTDTQYF